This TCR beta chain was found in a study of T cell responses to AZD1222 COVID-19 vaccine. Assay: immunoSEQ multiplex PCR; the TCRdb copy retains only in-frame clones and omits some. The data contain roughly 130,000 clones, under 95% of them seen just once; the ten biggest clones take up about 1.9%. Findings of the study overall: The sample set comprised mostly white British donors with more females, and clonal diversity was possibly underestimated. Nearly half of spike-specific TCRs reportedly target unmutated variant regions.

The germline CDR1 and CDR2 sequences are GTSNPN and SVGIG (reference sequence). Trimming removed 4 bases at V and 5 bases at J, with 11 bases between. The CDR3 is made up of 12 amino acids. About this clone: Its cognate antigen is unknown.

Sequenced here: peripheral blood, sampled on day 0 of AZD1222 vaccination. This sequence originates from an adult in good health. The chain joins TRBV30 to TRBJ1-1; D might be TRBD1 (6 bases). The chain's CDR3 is CAWKGGVTEAFF. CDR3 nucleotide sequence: TGTGCCTGGAAAGGGGGGGTTACTGAAGCTTTCTTT.